The 16 T cell receptor beta chains below were found in one sample sequenced in a study of blood T cell repertoires in COVID-19. Sequencing used immunoSEQ multiplex PCR; TCRdb keeps in-frame clones, though not all of them. The sample shows a few hundred thousand clones, 80% of them seen only once. The sequenced sample consisted of PBMCs or T cells enriched from blood (not recorded which). The receptors stem from a woman in her 40s with acute COVID-19.

There are a few counts of this clone. The chain combines TRBV6-1 with TRBJ2-7; TRBD1 aligns across 10 bases. The CDR3 sequence is 16 residues long. J lost 4 bases, V lost 2 bases, and 8 bases had no gene match. Germline values: CDR1 MNHNS, CDR2 SASEGT. This CDR3 reads CASSEFAGQGDYEQYF. The CDR3 nucleotides are TGTGCCAGCAGTGAATTTGCCGGACAGGGGGATTACGAGCAGTACTTC.

DNA for the CDR3: TGTGCCAGCAGCCTACGGGTTGTCCTATTGGAGACCCAGTACTTC. Its translation: CASSLRVVLLETQYF. The chain couples TRBV11-2 to TRBJ2-5; D remains ambiguous. From germline, CDR1 is SGHAT and CDR2 FQNNGV. CDR3 length equals 15 residues. Trimming cost V 5 bases and J 5 bases, with 18 bases left between them.

This clone was counted between two and nine times. The CDR3 DNA is TGTGCCAGCAGCCCACCGGGGTTCCACGAGCAGTACTTC. Amino acid sequence: CASSPPGFHEQYF. The chain recombines TRBV6-5 with TRBJ2-7, with D possibly TRBD2 on 5 matching bases. Germline CDR1 and CDR2: MNHEY and SVGAGI. V gave up 6 bases and J gave up 5 bases, with 14 bases separating them. The CDR3 sequence is 13 residues long.

The CDR3 DNA follows: TGTGCCTGGAGTAGGGGACAGCTCAATCAGCCCCAGCATTTT. Its protein product is CAWSRGQLNQPQHF. This chain connects TRBV30 to TRBJ1-5; 7 positions agree with TRBD1. V lost 2 bases and J lost 3; bases outside the gene matches: 4. CDR3 length: 14 amino acids. CDR1 and CDR2 (germline): GTSNPN, SVGIG (reference sequence).

The sample holds one count of this clone. CDR3 DNA: TGTGCCAGCAGCGTAGGAGGATCTGAAGCTTTCTTT. It codes for CASSVGGSEAFF. The chain employs TRBV9 and TRBJ1-1; D gene ambiguous. Germline lookup yields CDR1 SGDLS and CDR2 YYNGEE. The V end lost 0 bases, the J end lost 6 bases, and 6 bases lay between the germline ends. This CDR3 is built from 12 residues.

The V and J genes are TRBV5-4 and TRBJ1-3; D might be TRBD1 (5 bases). V dropped 3 bases and J dropped 1 base, with 11 bases sitting between them. This CDR3 has 15 amino acids. Germline V gives CDR1 SGHNT, CDR2 YYREEE (reference sequence). As DNA, the CDR3 is TGTGCCAGCAGCTCTCCCCAGGGATCTGGAAACACCATATATTTT. Its protein product is CASSSPQGSGNTIYF.

This chain links TRBV19 with TRBJ2-2; TRBD2 matches 10 bases. The germline V gene has CDR1 LNHDA and CDR2 SQIVND (reference sequence). The CDR3 spans 15 residues. The J segment lost 5 bases and the V segment lost 5 bases, leaving 5 bases of the junction unmatched. As DNA, the CDR3 is TGTGCCAGTAGTCCGGGACTAGCGAGGACCGGGGAGCTGTTTTTT. Translated: CASSPGLARTGELFF.

The chain uses TRBV30 and TRBJ1-5; TRBD1 agrees at 7 bases. Germline loops: CDR1 GTSNPN, CDR2 SVGIG (reference sequence). With V trimmed by 1 base and J by 3 bases, 3 bases remained unmatched. The CDR3 runs to 14 residues. In nucleotides, the CDR3 is TGTGCCTGGAGTGAGACAGGGACCAATCAGCCCCAGCATTTT. Its protein product is CAWSETGTNQPQHF. The entire variable domain, with the rest obtained from reference TRBV30 and TRBJ1-5, is as follows: SQTIHQWPATLVQPVGSPLSLECTVEGTSNPNLYWYRQAAGRGLQLLFYSVGIGQISSEVPQNLSASRPQDRQFILSSKKLLLSDSGFYLCAWSETGTNQPQHFGDGTRLSIL.

The gene calls are TRBV5-5 and TRBJ2-1, with TRBD2 matching over 15 bases. Germline trimming cut 3 bases from V and 8 bases from J; bases unmatched to any gene: 6. The CDR3 sequence is 16 residues long. The V gene's germline CDR1 is SGHKS and CDR2 YYEKEE (reference sequence). The CDR3 DNA reads as TGTGCCAGCAGCTCGAGGACTAGCGGGAGGGAGGATGAGCAGTTCTTC. Its translation: CASSSRTSGREDEQFF.

The chain employs TRBV5-5 and TRBJ1-2, with D possibly being TRBD1 (5 bases). The CDR3 length is 13 residues. Germline V gene data show CDR1 as SGHKS and CDR2 as YYEKEE (reference sequence). Deletions cut 2 bases from V and 8 bases from J, with 13 bases between. For the CDR3, the DNA is TGTGCCAGCAGCTTTCCAGGGTCGTTGGGCTACACCTTC. Translating gives CASSFPGSLGYTF.

The V gene is TRBV28, the J gene TRBJ2-7, with TRBD2 as a possible D gene (5 bases). CDR1 is MDHEN and CDR2 is SYDVKM in the germline V gene. The germline V and J ends were trimmed by 3 bases and 0 bases, with 9 bases remaining between them. The CDR3 length is 14 residues. The CDR3 DNA reads TGTGCCAGCAGTTTCGTCCGGGGCTCCTACGAGCAGTACTTC. Protein: CASSFVRGSYEQYF.

This rearrangement joins TRBV10-3 to TRBJ1-6, with a possible D match to TRBD1 (5 bases). CDR1 is ENHRY, CDR2 SYGVKD, per germline. This CDR3 has 14 residues. V lost 6 bases, J lost 8 bases, and 14 bases lay in between. CDR3 bases: TGTGCCATCAGGGAGCAGGGCGACGATTCACCCCTCCACTTT. Encoded protein: CAIREQGDDSPLHF.

The V and J genes are TRBV5-1 and TRBJ2-1; maybe TRBD2 (5 bases). V gave up 9 bases and J gave up 5 bases, with 18 bases separating them. Germline assignment: CDR1 SGHRS and CDR2 YFSETQ. CDR3 size: 14 residues. The CDR3 DNA reads as TGCGCCACTACCCGGACTGGCCGAGACAATGAGCAGTTCTTC. Amino acids: CATTRTGRDNEQFF.

CDR3 sequence: CASSIRGTGLHEQYF. The DNA for the CDR3 is TGTGCCAGCAGCATTAGAGGGACAGGGCTACACGAGCAGTACTTC. This chain connects TRBV7-2 to TRBJ2-7, with 9 nucleotides matching TRBD1. Trimming removed 5 bases from V and 5 bases from J; junction bases left unmatched: 10. The CDR3 sequence is 15 residues long. Germline values: CDR1 SGHTA, CDR2 FQGNSA.

This clone was seen only a few times. V gene TRBV29-1 combines with J gene TRBJ1-3; a possible D gene is TRBD1 (5 bases). Germline CDR1 and CDR2: SQVTM and ANQGSEA. Trimming took 3 bases from V and 0 from J, leaving 12 bases between them. The CDR3 runs 15 residues. The CDR3 protein is CSVEKGISSGNTIYF. The CDR3 coding sequence is TGCAGCGTTGAGAAGGGGATCAGCTCTGGAAACACCATATATTTT.

This chain uses TRBV7-8 with TRBJ2-7, with a tentative D call TRBD2 (6 bases). The V end lost 5 bases, the J end lost 7 bases, and 21 bases lay between the germline ends. Germline CDR1 reads SGHVS; CDR2 reads FQNEAQ. The CDR3 is made up of 15 amino acids. The CDR3 sequence: CASSRYGSAGKEQYF. CDR3 DNA: TGTGCCAGCAGCCGCTATGGCAGTGCGGGGAAGGAGCAGTACTTC.